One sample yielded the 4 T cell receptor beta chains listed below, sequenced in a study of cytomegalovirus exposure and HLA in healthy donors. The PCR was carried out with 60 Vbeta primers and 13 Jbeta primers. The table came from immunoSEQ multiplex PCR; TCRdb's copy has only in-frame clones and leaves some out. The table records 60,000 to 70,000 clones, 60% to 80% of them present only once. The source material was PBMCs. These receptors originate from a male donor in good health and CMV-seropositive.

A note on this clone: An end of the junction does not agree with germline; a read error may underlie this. CDR3 DNA: TGTGCCAGCAGCCTAACGCGGGGGGGTTCTGGCGAGCAGTTCTTC. Translated: CASSLTRGGSGEQFF. This rearrangement joins TRBV7-3 to TRBJ2-1; TRBD2 matches at 9 bases. Germline V CDR1 and CDR2: SGHTA, FQGTGA. The CDR3 extends over 15 amino acids.

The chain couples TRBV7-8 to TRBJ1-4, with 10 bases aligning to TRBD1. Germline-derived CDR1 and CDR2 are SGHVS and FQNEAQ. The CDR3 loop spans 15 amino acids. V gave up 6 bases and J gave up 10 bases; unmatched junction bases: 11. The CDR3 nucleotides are TGTGCCAGCAGTCCTACTGGGGACAGGGGCGGAAAACTGTTTTTT. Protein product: CASSPTGDRGGKLFF.

The DNA for the CDR3 is TGTGCCAGCAGCTTACCTCGACAGGCGGTTGGAGGCTACACCTTC. Translating it yields CASSLPRQAVGGYTF. V usage is TRBV5-4 and J usage is TRBJ1-2, with TRBD1 as a possible D gene (6 bases). Between the trimmed V and J ends, which lost 2 bases and 8 bases, there was a span of 19 bases. Germline V lookup: CDR1 SGHNT, CDR2 YYREEE (reference sequence). The CDR3 spans 15 residues.

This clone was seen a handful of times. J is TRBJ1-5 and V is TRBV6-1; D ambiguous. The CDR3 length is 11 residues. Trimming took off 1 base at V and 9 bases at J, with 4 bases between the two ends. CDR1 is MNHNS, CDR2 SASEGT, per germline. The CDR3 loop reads CASSEGAPQHF. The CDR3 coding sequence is TGTGCCAGCAGTGAAGGCGCGCCCCAGCATTTT.